Listed here are 7 T cell receptor beta chains from one sample, sequenced in a study of T cells after yellow fever vaccination. TCRdb processed the 5' RACE reads anew with MiXCR; each CDR3 protein has one entry. The sample lists about 340,000 distinct CDR3 sequences, under 15% occurring once. The material sequenced was CD4+ T cells sorted from PBMCs, taken 15 days after the yellow fever booster vaccination. The source is a man younger than 30 who received the YFV17D yellow fever vaccine.

This clonotype was counted at least ten times. The chain links TRBV19 to TRBJ2-2, with 9 bases identical to TRBD1. Germline CDR1 reads LNHDA; CDR2 reads SQIVND (reference sequence). Trimming removed 5 bases from V and 5 bases from J; junction bases left unmatched: 6. The CDR3 has 15 residues. CDR3 nucleotides: TGTGCCAGTAGTTTCGGGACAGGGATAACCGGGGAGCTGTTTTTT. It specifies CASSFGTGITGELFF.

A few counts support this clonotype. This chain joins TRBV5-1 and TRBJ2-1, with 13 bases aligning to TRBD2. V dropped 4 bases and J dropped 7; count of bases not matched to a gene: 8. This CDR3 is built from 16 residues. CDR1 and CDR2 from the germline V gene are SGHRS and YFSETQ. The CDR3 sequence is CASSQLLAGGRNEQFF. As DNA, the CDR3 is TGCGCCAGCAGCCAACTACTAGCGGGGGGGCGGAATGAGCAGTTCTTC.

This sequence joins TRBV19 and TRBJ1-2, with a tentative D call TRBD1 (6 bases). This CDR3 contains 13 residues. V was trimmed by 3 bases and J by 8 bases, leaving 13 bases between them. CDR1 and CDR2 from the germline V gene are LNHDA and SQIVND (reference sequence). CDR3 in DNA: TGTGCCAGTAGTATCGGTCAGGGGTTCGGCTACACCTTC. Translated, it gives CASSIGQGFGYTF.

The chain links TRBV20-1 to TRBJ1-6, with D unresolved. Between the trimmed V and J ends, which lost 6 bases and 6 bases, there was a span of 15 bases. This CDR3 spans 14 amino acids. In germline, CDR1 is DFQATT, CDR2 SNEGSKA (reference sequence). The CDR3 nucleotides read TGCAGTGCCCGGCCCCGCGGACTTAATTCACCCCTCCACTTT. Translation: CSARPRGLNSPLHF.

The chain couples TRBV3-1 to TRBJ2-1; D is perhaps TRBD1 (6 bases). Trimming cost V 1 base and J 5 bases, with 12 bases left between them. Germline CDR1 LGHDT, CDR2 YNNKEL (reference sequence). This CDR3 is 15 amino acids long. This CDR3 reads CASSQAGTRDNEQFF. The CDR3 DNA sequence: TGTGCCAGCAGCCAAGCCGGGACACGAGACAATGAGCAGTTCTTC.

This chain links TRBV10-3 with TRBJ1-5, with TRBD1 identical over 11 bases. The CDR3 has 15 amino acids. With 10 bases clipped from V and 1 base from J, the junction kept 6 bases outside the gene matches. The germline V gene encodes CDR1 ENHRY and CDR2 SYGVKD. CDR3 coding DNA: TGTGCCACCGGACAGGGGGCGCCGAGCAATCAGCCCCAGCATTTT. As protein: CATGQGAPSNQPQHF.

J is TRBJ2-3 and V is TRBV5-6; unclear D gene. The germline CDR1 and CDR2 sequences are SGHDT and YYEEEE. The CDR3 contains 16 residues. Trimming took 2 bases from V and 1 from J, leaving 14 bases between them. The CDR3 DNA reads TGTGCCAGCAGCTTACGTGGGCCAGGAGGCACAGATACGCAGTATTTT. Its translation: CASSLRGPGGTDTQYF.